Below, 15 T cell receptor beta chains from the same sample are listed, as sequenced in a study of blood T cell repertoires in COVID-19. Sequenced by immunoSEQ multiplex PCR; TCRdb stores in-frame clones only, minus some. The table has nearly 350,000 clones, about nine tenths seen once. What was sequenced was peripheral blood. These receptors were collected from a woman in her 70s with COVID-19, enrolled during active disease.

The chain recombines TRBV2 with TRBJ1-4; unclear D gene. The CDR3 totals 12 residues. CDR1 SNHLY and CDR2 FYNNEI come from the germline V gene. Trimming took 8 bases from V and 4 from J, leaving 8 bases between them. The CDR3 here is CASEEFNEKLFF. As DNA, the CDR3 is TGTGCCAGCGAGGAATTTAATGAAAAACTGTTTTTT.

The rearrangement links TRBV6-5 to TRBJ1-2, with a possible D match to TRBD1 (6 bases). CDR1 and CDR2 from the germline V gene are MNHEY and SVGAGI. The ends were cut back, 6 bases at V and 0 bases at J, with 11 bases in the middle. The CDR3 extends over 14 amino acids. The DNA for the CDR3 is TGTGCCAGCAGACAGGGTTTCTCTAACTATGGCTACACCTTC. Translation gives CASRQGFSNYGYTF.

CDR3 sequence: CASSPSGTVFYEQYF. As DNA, the CDR3 is TGTGCCAGCAGCCCTTCCGGGACAGTTTTCTACGAGCAGTACTTC. This chain links TRBV7-9 with TRBJ2-7; 7 bases fit TRBD1. The ends lost 5 bases at V and 3 bases at J; junction bases unmatched: 10. The CDR3 is made up of 15 amino acids. CDR1 SEHNR and CDR2 FQNEAQ come from the germline V gene (reference sequence).

This chain uses TRBV6-6 with TRBJ1-3; the match to TRBD1 covers 8 bases. V lost 5 bases to trimming and J lost 0 bases; unmatched junction nucleotides: 3. Germline CDR1 and CDR2: MNHNY and SVGAGI (reference sequence). CDR3 length: 15 amino acids. The CDR3 bases are TGTGCCAGCAGTCAGACAGGGGCCTCTGGAAACACCATATATTTT. It codes for CASSQTGASGNTIYF.

V usage is TRBV13 and J usage is TRBJ2-7; TRBD2 matches at 8 bases. The J segment lost 0 bases and the V segment lost 3 bases, leaving 10 bases of the junction unmatched. From germline, CDR1 is PRHDT and CDR2 FYEKMQ (reference sequence). The CDR3 spans 17 residues. The CDR3 DNA reads as TGTGCCAGCAGCTTGGGGGCTAGCGGGCCCGTCTCCTACGAGCAGTACTTC. Protein: CASSLGASGPVSYEQYF.

A single count supports this clone. This chain links TRBV6-1 with TRBJ2-1; 13 positions match TRBD2. With V trimmed by 6 bases and J by 7 bases, 9 bases remained unmatched. CDR1 is MNHNS, CDR2 SASEGT, per germline. The length of the CDR3 is 16 residues. The CDR3 DNA reads as TGTGCCAGCAGCGAACAAACTAGCGGGGGGGCGAATGAGCAGTTCTTC. Its protein is CASSEQTSGGANEQFF.

This rearrangement joins TRBV7-2 to TRBJ1-1; D may be TRBD1 (5 bases). Germline CDR1 reads SGHTA; CDR2 reads FQGNSA. This CDR3 spans 13 amino acids. Trimming took 3 bases from V and 4 from J, leaving 9 bases between them. The chain's CDR3 is CASSLDIFTEAFF. CDR3 DNA: TGTGCCAGCAGCTTGGACATCTTCACTGAAGCTTTCTTT.

The gene calls are TRBV2 and TRBJ2-7, with 7 bases lining up with TRBD1. The germline V gene encodes CDR1 SNHLY and CDR2 FYNNEI. V shed 5 bases, J shed 1 base, and the junction held 5 bases outside the gene matches. The CDR3 is 14 amino acids. The CDR3 DNA reads TGTGCCAGCAGTAACAGGGGACATTCCTACGAGCAGTACTTC. Protein: CASSNRGHSYEQYF.

This clone came up once. The chain couples TRBV15 to TRBJ1-6; D gene ambiguous. CDR1 and CDR2 (germline): LNHNV, YYDKDF (reference sequence). Trimming pared 1 base from V and 7 bases from J, leaving 8 bases between. The CDR3 covers 14 residues. The CDR3 region is CATSRVTGNSPLHF. Here the CDR3 DNA reads TGTGCCACCAGCAGAGTAACGGGGAATTCACCCCTCCACTTT.

Regarding this clone: This same CDR3 is encoded by further DNA sequences in the sample. The CDR3 DNA reads TGTGCCAGCAGCCCTCGGACAGGGCCGAACACTGAAGCTTTCTTT. It encodes CASSPRTGPNTEAFF. The chain couples TRBV9 to TRBJ1-1, with TRBD1 matching over 8 bases. Germline assignment: CDR1 SGDLS and CDR2 YYNGEE. Germline trimming cut 4 bases from V and 1 base from J; bases unmatched to any gene: 6. This CDR3 has 15 amino acids.

The J gene is TRBJ2-2, the V gene TRBV9; perhaps TRBD1 as D (5 bases). Germline loops: CDR1 SGDLS, CDR2 YYNGEE. There are 15 residues in the CDR3. V lost 0 bases and J 7 bases, leaving 13 bases between the germline ends. CDR3 amino acids: CASSVAGQGGGELFF. The CDR3 DNA reads as TGTGCCAGCAGCGTAGCAGGTCAGGGCGGCGGGGAGCTGTTTTTT.

This clone is a singleton in its sample. This chain joins TRBV7-2 and TRBJ1-2, with TRBD1 as a possible D gene (5 bases). Looked up from germline, CDR1 is SGHTA and CDR2 is FQGNSA. Trimming cost V 1 base and J 0 bases, with 18 bases left between them. The CDR3 spans 18 residues. The CDR3 bases are TGTGCCAGCAGCTTAGAGAGACCGAGCGCGGGACCTAACTATGGCTACACCTTC. This codes for CASSLERPSAGPNYGYTF.

The chain employs TRBV2 and TRBJ2-1; tentatively, D is TRBD2 (7 bases). The germline V gene encodes CDR1 SNHLY and CDR2 FYNNEI. This CDR3 contains 13 residues. V lost 11 bases and J lost 7, with 18 bases in between. The chain's CDR3 is CASLEGGLNEQFF. For the CDR3, the DNA is TGTGCCTCGCTGGAGGGGGGGCTGAATGAGCAGTTCTTC.

This clone has a handful of counts. This same CDR3 is encoded by further DNA sequences in the sample. The chain is built from TRBV2 and TRBJ1-2; no clear D gene. Per the germline V gene, CDR1 is SNHLY and CDR2 is FYNNEI. CDR3 size: 12 residues. Between the trimmed V and J ends, which lost 4 bases and 3 bases, there was a span of 6 bases. CDR3 loop: CASSAGDYGYTF. The DNA of the CDR3 is TGTGCCAGCAGTGCCGGGGACTATGGCTACACCTTC. The variable domain in full, completed from reference TRBV2 and TRBJ1-2, reads EPEVTQTPSHQVTQMGQEVILRCVPISNHLYFYWYRQILGQKVEFLVSFYNNEISEKSEIFDDQFSVERPDGSNFTLKIRSTKLEDSAMYFCASSAGDYGYTFGSGTRLTVV.

The CDR3 sequence: CASSASIRDSLNEAFF. DNA for the CDR3: TGTGCCAGCAGCGCTTCTATCCGGGACAGTCTGAATGAAGCTTTCTTT. The V and J genes are TRBV9 and TRBJ1-1; TRBD1 agrees at 7 bases. V lost 3 bases and J lost 7; bases outside the gene matches: 15. The CDR3 consists of 16 residues. The germline gives CDR1 SGDLS, CDR2 YYNGEE.